This entry features one TCR beta chain sequence. Diagnoses rested on clinical symptoms, serum thyroxine and TRAb, thyroid ultrasound and orbital computed tomography. This specimen comes from a study of T cells in Graves' hyperthyroidism and ophthalmopathy. Authors of the study amplified TCR beta CDR3 regions from RNA transcripts. HTBI primers were the set used in a first-round RT-PCR of the TCR CDR3. TCRdb reprocessed the multiplex PCR reads via MiXCR and lists one record per CDR3 protein. The repertoire includes some 740,000 distinct CDR3 sequences, 13% to 15% of them detected once, and about a tenth sits in the top ten. There are 16 residues in the CDR3. After removal of 8 bases from V and 1 base from J, the junction contained 4 bases not matched to a gene. Germline V gene sequence: CDR1 SNHLY, CDR2 FYNNEI.

The sequence was collected from a woman under 30 with Graves' hyperthyroidism. Sequenced: blood. The chain is built from TRBV2 and TRBJ2-1; 14 positions agree with TRBD2. In nucleotides, the CDR3 is TGTGCCAGCCTCCGGACTAGCGGGAGGTCCTACAATGAGCAGTTCTTC. Its translation: CASLRTSGRSYNEQFF.